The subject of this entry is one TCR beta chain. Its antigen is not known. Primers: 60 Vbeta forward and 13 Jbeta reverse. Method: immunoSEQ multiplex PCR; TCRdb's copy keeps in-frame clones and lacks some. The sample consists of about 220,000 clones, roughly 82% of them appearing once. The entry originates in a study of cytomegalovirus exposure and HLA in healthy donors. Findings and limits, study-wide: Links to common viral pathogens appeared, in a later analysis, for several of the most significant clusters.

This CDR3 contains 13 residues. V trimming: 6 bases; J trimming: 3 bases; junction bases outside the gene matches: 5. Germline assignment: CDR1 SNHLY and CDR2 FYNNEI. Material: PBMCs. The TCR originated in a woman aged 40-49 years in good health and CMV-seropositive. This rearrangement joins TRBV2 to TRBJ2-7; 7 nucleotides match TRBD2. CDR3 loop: CASSLAEIYEQYF. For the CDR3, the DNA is TGTGCCAGCAGCCTAGCGGAGATCTACGAGCAGTACTTC.